The 13 T cell receptor beta chains below were found in one sample sequenced in a study of regulatory and conventional T cells in RAG deficiency. The method was immunoSEQ multiplex PCR; TCRdb's version includes in-frame clones alone and lacks a portion of them. The sample lists around 30,000 clones; about nine tenths were seen once. These data are also associated with another study on regulatory T cells. That paper notes: The PCR used 52 TRBV and 13 TRBJ primers.

Sample: CD8+ T cells sorted from blood. The receptors here all came from a human donor in good health.

J is TRBJ2-7 and V is TRBV18; possible D gene TRBD1, 6 bases. The length of the CDR3 is 15 residues. Germline assignment: CDR1 KGHSH and CDR2 LQKENI. The V end lost 4 bases, the J end lost 1 base, and 14 bases lay between the germline ends. The CDR3, as DNA: TGTGCCAGCTCACTCTCCCCTGGACAGTCCTACGAGCAGTACTTC. Amino acids: CASSLSPGQSYEQYF. Looking up the rest from reference TRBV18 and TRBJ2-7 gives the full variable domain: NAGVMQNPRHLVRRRGQEARLRCSPMKGHSHVYWYRQLPEEGLKFMVYLQKENIIDESGMPKERFSAEFPKEGPSILRIQQVVRGDSAAYFCASSLSPGQSYEQYFGPGTRLTVT.

The table lists this clone with a few counts. The chain has TRBV27 and TRBJ2-3, with D hard to call. CDR1 is MNHEY, CDR2 SMNVEV, per germline (reference sequence). This CDR3 is 12 amino acids long. V lost 3 bases to trimming and J lost 4 bases, with 5 bases between them. The CDR3 protein is CASSFPADTQYF. CDR3 in DNA: TGTGCCAGCAGTTTTCCGGCAGATACGCAGTATTTT.

V is TRBV28 and J is TRBJ2-5; no clear D gene. The J call may be faulty, since TRBJ2-7 better matches the DNA end. This CDR3 contains 14 residues. Germline V gene sequence: CDR1 MDHEN, CDR2 SYDVKM. CDR3 sequence: CASSLIRGSHEQYF. For the CDR3, the DNA is TGTGCCAGCAGTTTAATCCGAGGCAGCCACGAGCAGTACTTC.

The sample holds a few counts of this clone. The chain combines TRBV6-5 with TRBJ2-7, with 9 bases matching TRBD1. V was clipped by 5 bases and J by 3 bases; unmatched bases: 5. This CDR3 has 14 residues. The V gene's germline CDR1 is MNHEY and CDR2 SVGAGI. As DNA, the CDR3 is TGTGCCAGCAGTCCCGGGACAGGGAACTACGAGCAGTACTTC. It is translated as CASSPGTGNYEQYF.

This chain uses TRBV30 with TRBJ2-7; D remains unclear. The CDR3 totals 14 residues. V lost 0 bases and J lost 2, with 11 bases in between. Germline CDR1 is GTSNPN and CDR2 is SVGIG (reference sequence). As DNA, the CDR3 is TGTGCCTGGAGTGTACACCTCCTAGCCTACGAGCAGTACTTC. As protein: CAWSVHLLAYEQYF. Supplemented by reference TRBV30 and TRBJ2-7, the full variable domain reads SQTIHQWPATLVQPVGSPLSLECTVEGTSNPNLYWYRQAAGRGLQLLFYSVGIGQISSEVPQNLSASRPQDRQFILSSKKLLLSDSGFYLCAWSVHLLAYEQYFGPGTRLTVT.

The genes are TRBV11-3 and TRBJ2-3, with D tentatively TRBD2 (6 bases). Trimming pared 5 bases from V and 6 bases from J, leaving 9 bases between. This CDR3 comprises 12 residues. CDR1 SGHNT and CDR2 YENEEA come from the germline V gene. In nucleotides, the CDR3 is TGTGCCAGCAGCGACGCGGGGGATACGCAGTATTTT. Its translation is CASSDAGDTQYF. Full variable domain (remainder filled in from reference TRBV11-3 and TRBJ2-3): EAGVVQSPRYKIIEKKQPVAFWCNPISGHNTLYWYLQNLGQGPELLIRYENEEAVDDSQLPKDRFSAERLKGVDSTLKIQPAELGDSAVYLCASSDAGDTQYFGPGTRLTVL.

Regarding this clone: Since the CDR3 does not end with the conserved phenylalanine or tryptophan, this likely comes from a read error. The CDR3, as DNA: TGCGCCAGCAGCCCTGGGTCCCAGGGCATGGAGGAGCAGTACCTC. Amino acids: CASSPGSQGMEEQYL. The chain links TRBV5-1 to TRBJ2-7; a weak D match, TRBD1 (5 bases). Trimming cost V 4 bases and J 7 bases, with 21 bases left between them. In germline, CDR1 is SGHRS, CDR2 YFSETQ. This CDR3 region has 15 residues.

The J gene is TRBJ1-5, the V gene TRBV16; 8 bases line up with TRBD1. Germline V CDR1 and CDR2: KGHSY, FQNENV. This CDR3 contains 17 residues. V dropped 0 bases and J dropped 5; count of bases not matched to a gene: 9. The CDR3 protein is CASSQSGSGGRDQPQHF. CDR3 sequence (DNA): TGTGCCAGCAGCCAATCCGGGTCAGGGGGCCGGGATCAGCCCCAGCATTTT.

This clone was counted once. The gene calls are TRBV20-1 and TRBJ2-7; D is uncertain. CDR1 DFQATT and CDR2 SNEGSKA come from the germline V gene (reference sequence). V was pared by 5 bases and J by 1 base, with 6 bases between. The CDR3 runs 11 residues. CDR3 loop: CSARVSYEQYF. The CDR3 DNA reads as TGCAGTGCTCGTGTTTCCTACGAGCAGTACTTC.

The gene calls are TRBV7-9 and TRBJ2-1; tentatively, D is TRBD2 (6 bases). CDR1 is SEHNR, CDR2 FQNEAQ, per germline (reference sequence). The V end was cut by 10 bases, the J end by 2 bases, with 21 bases between. CDR3 length: 16 amino acids. The CDR3 nucleotides read TGTGCCACCCGGGGAGAACGGGCGGGACCCTACAATGAGCAGTTCTTC. Its translation is CATRGERAGPYNEQFF.

The V gene is TRBV7-9, the J gene TRBJ2-7, with 9 bases fitting TRBD1. The CDR3 runs 13 residues. Germline CDR1 and CDR2: SEHNR and FQNEAQ (reference sequence). J gave up 4 bases and V 6 bases, and 4 bases lay outside the gene matches. The CDR3 bases are TGTGCCAGCAGAATCGGACAGGGGTACGAGCAGTACTTC. The encoded protein is CASRIGQGYEQYF.

The V and J genes are TRBV10-1 and TRBJ1-6; D gene ambiguous. The germline CDR1 and CDR2 sequences are WNHNN and SYGVQD (reference sequence). V lost 3 bases and J lost 9, with 9 bases in between. This CDR3 is built from 13 residues. CDR3 loop: CASSEIVGSPLHF. The CDR3 bases are TGCGCCAGCAGTGAAATTGTCGGTTCACCCCTCCACTTT.

The chain uses TRBV14 and TRBJ2-5; 12 nucleotides match TRBD2. This CDR3 is built from 19 residues. In germline, CDR1 is SGHDN, CDR2 FVKESK. The ends lost 4 bases at V and 5 bases at J; junction bases unmatched: 17. DNA for the CDR3: TGTGCCAGCAGCCTAAGAACGGCTAGCGGGGGGGAGAGTCCGGAGACCCAGTACTTC. It encodes CASSLRTASGGESPETQYF.